These 32 T cell receptor beta chains share one sample of origin, sequenced in a study of regulatory T cells in long-lasting Graves disease. Combining iRepertoire HTBI primers with Arm-PCR of CDR3 regions, the authors built TCR beta libraries. MiXCR was run by TCRdb on the multiplex PCR reads, yielding one entry per CDR3 protein. Here the sample spans 350,000 to 450,000 distinct CDR3 sequences, roughly 17% being singletons. Time point: newly diagnosed GD, antithyroid drugs for less than 3 months. PBMC-extracted RNA yielded the TCR library. The data also belong to a second study, concerning T cells in Graves' hyperthyroidism and ophthalmopathy.

The sample consisted of peripheral blood mononuclear cells (PBMCs), taken at new diagnosis, from a patient treated with antithyroid drugs. The source of these receptors is a man aged 35 to 55 with Graves disease.

Worth noting for this clonotype: A far more abundant clone sits one base away, making this likely a read error. The chain links TRBV3-1 to TRBJ2-7; the D call may be TRBD1 or TRBD2 (5 bases each). Germline V gene data show CDR1 as LGHDT and CDR2 as YNNKEL (reference sequence). The CDR3 is made up of 17 amino acids. Trimming cost V 0 bases and J 7 bases, with 22 bases left between them. The CDR3 DNA follows: TGTGCCAGCAGCCAAGATAGAGGGTCCCAACAGGACGGTGAGCAGTACTTC. The encoded protein is CASSQDRGSQQDGEQYF.

Notes on this clonotype: A read error is possible here, since a much larger clone lies one base away. V usage is TRBV3-1 and J usage is TRBJ2-5; 7 bases are shared with TRBD2. The CDR3 extends over 14 amino acids. The germline V gene encodes CDR1 LGHDT and CDR2 YNNKEL (reference sequence). Trimming took 4 bases from V and 11 from J; bases not matched to a gene: 13. For the CDR3, the DNA is TGTGCCAGCAGCCTCAGCGGGGCATACAATGAGCAGTACTTC. Translation: CASSLSGAYNEQYF.

The table lists this clonotype with many counts. V is TRBV18 and J is TRBJ1-5; D gene unclear. Germline V gene sequence: CDR1 KGHSH, CDR2 LQKENI. This CDR3 has 14 residues. With 1 base removed from V and 3 bases from J, the gap between germline ends came to 7 bases. The CDR3 loop is CASSPRQDNQPQHF. The CDR3 bases are TGTGCCAGCTCACCACGCCAGGACAATCAGCCCCAGCATTTT.

This clonotype was counted many times. The chain uses TRBV11-2 and TRBJ2-3; TRBD1 aligns across 8 bases. CDR3 length equals 16 residues. Trimming removed 4 bases from V and 5 bases from J; junction bases left unmatched: 11. Germline-derived CDR1 and CDR2 are SGHAT and FQNNGV. The CDR3 nucleotides read TGTGCCAGCAGCTCCGGCGGCAGGGGGCCTGGAGATACGCAGTATTTT. Translated: CASSSGGRGPGDTQYF.

This clonotype came up many times. One end of the junction fails to match germline, which may point to a read error. The chain uses TRBV7-7 and TRBJ2-5; 7 nucleotides align to TRBD2. There are 14 residues in the CDR3. Germline V gives CDR1 SSHAT, CDR2 FNYEAQ (reference sequence). This CDR3 is CASSLTSAQETQYF. CDR3 coding DNA: TGTGCTAGCAGCTTAACTAGCGCCCAAGAGACCCAGTACTTC.

This clonotype occurred many times. The chain joins TRBV18 to TRBJ2-7; no reliable D call. V shed 5 bases and J shed 5 bases, with 7 bases lying between them. CDR3 length equals 11 residues. The germline CDR1 and CDR2 sequences are KGHSH and LQKENI. Here the CDR3 reads CASSYSDEQYF. CDR3 DNA sequence: TGTGCCAGCTCATACAGTGACGAGCAGTACTTC.

This clonotype was found a few times. The chain links TRBV11-2 to TRBJ2-2; D unclear. Germline V CDR1 and CDR2: SGHAT, FQNNGV. V was pared by 3 bases and J by 0 bases, with 8 bases between. The CDR3 is made up of 15 amino acids. CDR3 amino acids: CASSLSNANTGELFF. Written as DNA, the CDR3 is TGTGCCAGCAGCTTGTCCAACGCGAACACCGGGGAGCTGTTTTTT.

The V gene is TRBV12-3 or TRBV12-4, the J gene TRBJ1-2, with D unclear. Deletions cut 6 bases from V and 1 base from J, with 18 bases between. CDR3 length: 16 amino acids. The chain's CDR3 is CASSLDLVYSNYGYTF. The CDR3 DNA follows: TGTGCCAGCAGCTTGGACCTGGTTTACAGTAACTATGGCTACACCTTC.

This clonotype was seen at least ten times. The rearrangement links TRBV20-1 to TRBJ1-2, with D uncertain. Trimming shortened V by 6 bases and J by 0 bases, and 11 bases separated the two germline ends. Per the germline V gene, CDR1 is DFQATT and CDR2 is SNEGSKA (reference sequence). This CDR3 comprises 13 residues. In DNA form, the CDR3 reads TGCAGTGCCTCGTATTACACTAACTATGGCTACACCTTC. Its translation is CSASYYTNYGYTF.

This clonotype occurred many times. This rearrangement joins TRBV28 to TRBJ2-7, with D unclear. This CDR3 is built from 12 residues. The germline gives CDR1 MDHEN, CDR2 SYDVKM. V dropped 5 bases and J dropped 3 bases, with 8 bases sitting between them. In nucleotides, the CDR3 is TGTGCCAGCAGTCCAATTTTCTACGAGCAGTACTTC. This sequence encodes CASSPIFYEQYF.

At least ten counts were recorded for this clonotype. The rearrangement links TRBV5-5 to TRBJ2-2; D call uncertain. CDR1 is SGHKS and CDR2 is YYEKEE in the germline V gene (reference sequence). Trimming pared 0 bases from V and 5 bases from J, leaving 11 bases between. There are 15 residues in the CDR3. The CDR3 bases are TGTGCCAGCAGCTTGGCCACCCGTCGGACCGGGGAGCTGTTTTTT. As protein: CASSLATRRTGELFF.

Many counts were recorded for this clonotype. CDR3 sequence: CASSPTPGTGLLDTQYF. CDR3 nucleotide sequence: TGTGCCAGCTCCCCCACCCCCGGGACAGGGTTGTTGGATACGCAGTATTTT. This chain connects TRBV18 to TRBJ2-3, with TRBD1 identical over 9 bases. Germline CDR1 KGHSH, CDR2 LQKENI. J lost 6 bases, V lost 6 bases, and 16 bases had no gene match. This CDR3 region has 17 residues.

This clonotype came up many times. J is TRBJ1-2 and V is TRBV12-3 or TRBV12-4; 8 bases map to TRBD1. V lost 1 base to trimming and J lost 6 bases; unmatched junction nucleotides: 1. The CDR3 loop spans 13 amino acids. The CDR3 coding sequence is TGTGCCAGCAGTTTAGGACAGGGGAATGGCTACACCTTC. As protein: CASSLGQGNGYTF.

There are many counts of this clonotype. The V and J genes are TRBV29-1 and TRBJ2-7, with 9 bases matching TRBD1. Germline trimming cut 6 bases from V and 4 bases from J; bases unmatched to any gene: 7. CDR1 and CDR2 (germline): SQVTM, ANQGSEA. The CDR3 spans 13 residues. The CDR3 region has the DNA TGCAGCGTGCCGGGACAGGGACCATACGAGCAGTACTTC. Its translation: CSVPGQGPYEQYF.

The V and J genes are TRBV6-2 or TRBV6-3 and TRBJ1-2; TRBD1 agrees at 9 bases. The V gene end was trimmed by 5 bases and the J gene end by 5 bases; junction bases not matched to a gene: 6. The CDR3 length is 14 residues. In germline, CDR1 is MNHEY, CDR2 SVGEGT. The CDR3 region is CASSDGQGTYGYTF. In DNA, the CDR3 is TGTGCCAGCAGTGACGGACAGGGGACTTATGGCTACACCTTC.

This clonotype has only a few counts. The chain is built from TRBV6-1 and TRBJ2-7; D unclear. Trimming cost V 3 bases and J 4 bases, with 4 bases left between them. CDR3 length equals 11 residues. The germline CDR1 and CDR2 sequences are MNHNS and SASEGT. CDR3 DNA sequence: TGTGCCAGCAGTGAGATATACGAGCAGTACTTC. Residues: CASSEIYEQYF.

This clonotype was picked up many times. The rearrangement joins TRBV24-1 to TRBJ1-5; 9 nucleotides match TRBD1. Germline assignment: CDR1 KGHDR and CDR2 SFDVKD. The CDR3 contains 15 residues. The V segment lost 7 bases and the J segment 1 base; nucleotides outside the gene matches: 4. As DNA, the CDR3 is TGTGCCACCAGCGAGACAGGGGGAAGCAATCAGCCCCAGCATTTT. This codes for CATSETGGSNQPQHF.

This clonotype was detected many times. This chain uses TRBV12-3 or TRBV12-4 with TRBJ2-5, with D perhaps TRBD1 (6 bases). Trimming left V 0 bases short and J 6 bases short, with 17 bases between. The CDR3 consists of 16 residues. This CDR3 is CASSLAGAGWEKTQYF. CDR3 coding DNA: TGTGCCAGCAGTTTAGCGGGGGCAGGGTGGGAGAAGACCCAGTACTTC.

The chain carries TRBV5-1 and TRBJ2-3; TRBD1 might be the D (6 bases). In germline, CDR1 is SGHRS, CDR2 YFSETQ. V was clipped by 2 bases and J by 6 bases, with 13 bases between them. The CDR3 totals 14 residues. DNA of the CDR3: TGCGCCAGCAGCTTCCAGGACAGTATTGATACGCAGTATTTT. This translates into CASSFQDSIDTQYF. The whole variable domain, remainder taken from reference TRBV5-1 and TRBJ2-3, is KAGVTQTPRYLIKTRGQQVTLSCSPISGHRSVSWYQQTPGQGLQFLFEYFSETQRNKGNFPGRFSGRQFSNSRSEMNVSTLELGDSALYLCASSFQDSIDTQYFGPGTRLTVL.

This clonotype was seen only a few times. The V call is TRBV29-1, the J call TRBJ1-5, with a possible D match to TRBD1 (5 bases). Germline-derived CDR1 and CDR2 are SQVTM and ANQGSEA. Trimming pared 4 bases from V and 6 bases from J, leaving 13 bases between. The CDR3 consists of 13 residues. The CDR3 is CSVGQPGGQPQHF. CDR3 nucleotide sequence: TGCAGCGTTGGACAGCCAGGCGGTCAGCCCCAGCATTTT. Using reference TRBV29-1 and TRBJ1-5 for the parts outside the CDR3, the full variable domain is SAVISQKPSRDICQRGTSLTIQCQVDSQVTMMFWYRQQPGQSLTLIATANQGSEATYESGFVIDKFPISRPNLTFSTLTVSNMSPEDSSIYLCSVGQPGGQPQHFGDGTRLSIL.

This clonotype was detected many times. The gene calls are TRBV18 and TRBJ1-4; the D is unclear. Germline loops: CDR1 KGHSH, CDR2 LQKENI. Trimming stripped 2 bases from V and 0 bases from J, with 10 bases between. The CDR3 totals 16 residues. In nucleotides, the CDR3 is TGTGCCAGCTCACCAACCTGGCTGGCAACTAATGAAAAACTGTTTTTT. This gives the protein CASSPTWLATNEKLFF. The full variable domain, its missing parts supplied by reference TRBV18 and TRBJ1-4, is NAGVMQNPRHLVRRRGQEARLRCSPMKGHSHVYWYRQLPEEGLKFMVYLQKENIIDESGMPKERFSAEFPKEGPSILRIQQVVRGDSAAYFCASSPTWLATNEKLFFGSGTQLSVL.

J is TRBJ2-2 and V is TRBV20-1, with 8 bases that match TRBD1. The length of the CDR3 is 14 residues. Losses at the gene ends were 5 bases for V and 3 bases for J; bases not matched to a gene: 5. CDR1 and CDR2 (germline): DFQATT, SNEGSKA (reference sequence). The CDR3 DNA reads TGCAGTGCTCCCCCGGGACAGGACACCGGGGAGCTGTTTTTT. Protein product: CSAPPGQDTGELFF.

This clonotype was detected only a few times. The chain is built from TRBV3-1 and TRBJ2-5; D might be TRBD1 or TRBD2, each matching 5 bases. The CDR3 runs to 16 residues. V was shortened by 1 base and J by 4 bases, with 16 bases between the two germline ends. Germline CDR1 LGHDT, CDR2 YNNKEL (reference sequence). The DNA for the CDR3 is TGTGCCAGCAGCCAAGTCCGGGGCTTGCTGGGAGAGACCCAGTACTTC. As protein: CASSQVRGLLGETQYF.

The chain recombines TRBV20-1 with TRBJ2-1, with D possibly matching TRBD1 (6 bases). CDR1 DFQATT and CDR2 SNEGSKA come from the germline V gene (reference sequence). V dropped 7 bases and J dropped 4 bases, with 17 bases sitting between them. The CDR3 runs to 14 residues. The CDR3 DNA sequence: TGCAGTGGCGTAAGGGCAGGGGATTACAATGAGCAGTTCTTC. This translates into CSGVRAGDYNEQFF.

Note on this clonotype: This clone may be a read error of a much larger clone one base away. J is TRBJ2-3 and V is TRBV6-5, with D unclear. Germline V gives CDR1 MNHEY, CDR2 SVGAGI. CDR3 length: 19 amino acids. The germline V and J ends were trimmed by 0 bases and 0 bases, with 19 bases remaining between them. Here the CDR3 reads CASSYSTSLPSSSTDTQYF. The CDR3 nucleotides read TGTGCCAGCAGTTACTCGACGTCGCTCCCGAGTTCCAGCACAGATACGCAGTATTTT.

This clonotype has at least ten counts. The chain carries TRBV24-1 and TRBJ1-1; TRBD1 is a possible D gene (6 bases). The length of the CDR3 is 13 residues. Germline V CDR1 and CDR2: KGHDR, SFDVKD. Trimming cost V 3 bases and J 11 bases, with 15 bases left between them. CDR3 residues: CATSDEFGGKAFF. In DNA form, the CDR3 reads TGTGCCACCAGTGATGAATTCGGGGGCAAGGCTTTCTTT.

The chain is built from TRBV24-1 and TRBJ2-3; possible D gene TRBD2, 5 bases. V was cut by 1 base and J by 0 bases, with 10 bases left in between. The length of the CDR3 is 16 residues. Germline V CDR1 and CDR2: KGHDR, SFDVKD. The CDR3, as DNA: TGTGCCACCAGTGATTTTACTAGTTTAAGCACAGATACGCAGTATTTT. Protein product: CATSDFTSLSTDTQYF.

This clonotype was recorded at least ten times. This chain uses TRBV2 with TRBJ2-1; 12 bases are a match to TRBD2. V lost 7 bases to trimming and J lost 8 bases; unmatched junction nucleotides: 9. The CDR3 has 15 residues. The germline gives CDR1 SNHLY, CDR2 FYNNEI. CDR3 loop: CASKILAGGGDEQFF. In DNA, the CDR3 is TGTGCCAGCAAAATACTAGCGGGGGGAGGCGATGAGCAGTTCTTC.

This clonotype has a handful of counts. The chain employs TRBV29-1 and TRBJ2-7, with D perhaps TRBD1 (5 bases). This CDR3 is built from 12 residues. Trimming pared 6 bases from V and 5 bases from J, leaving 14 bases between. Germline lookup yields CDR1 SQVTM and CDR2 ANQGSEA. The DNA for the CDR3 is TGCAGCGTGGGGTGGAGACAGAACGAGCAGTACTTC. It yields the protein CSVGWRQNEQYF.

This clonotype was recorded at least ten times. The rearrangement links TRBV5-1 to TRBJ2-1; D call uncertain. V lost 3 bases to trimming and J lost 5 bases, with 9 bases between them. CDR1 and CDR2 (germline): SGHRS, YFSETQ. This CDR3 spans 13 amino acids. Here the CDR3 DNA reads TGCGCCAGCAGCTCCATGGGAAACAATGAGCAGTTCTTC. Its protein product is CASSSMGNNEQFF.

This clonotype occurred a few times. This may stem from a read error, because a much larger clone lies one nucleotide away. This CDR3 reads CASSPAKTRGDTQYF. Here the CDR3 DNA reads TGTGCCAGCAGTCCCGCTAAGACGCGTGGAGATACGCAGTATTTT. The rearrangement joins TRBV6-1 to TRBJ2-3; D gene unclear. Trimming removed 5 bases from V and 5 bases from J, with 17 bases in between. The CDR3 is made up of 15 amino acids. The germline gives CDR1 MNHNS, CDR2 SASEGT.

On this clonotype: A much larger clone sits a single nucleotide away, making a read error possible. The chain couples TRBV5-1 to TRBJ1-2; D is perhaps TRBD1 (5 bases). CDR3 length: 17 residues. The V and J ends lost 0 bases and 4 bases respectively, with 19 bases between them. Germline V gene sequence: CDR1 SGHRS, CDR2 YFSETQ. This CDR3 reads CASSLALILRGGYGYTF. CDR3 nucleotides: TGCGCCAGCAGCTTGGCACTAATCCTACGGGGCGGCTATGGCTACACCTTC.